These 14 T cell receptor beta chains were sequenced from one sample in a study of T cells after yellow fever vaccination (dated 2019 in TCRdb). In the paper's terms, the treatment or condition label means: live attenuated yellow fever vaccine strain. Library creation used 5' RACE. The instrument given in TCRdb is Illumina HiSeq 2500. TCRdb reworked the public reads: Q25 trimming with fastp, MiXCR clone assembly, productive beta chains retained. Each entry merges the rows of one CDR3 protein and shows their most common DNA and genes. This sample comprises about 300,000 distinct CDR3 sequences, roughly 7% of them detected only once. The ten largest clones add up to over 15% of the sample. This sample comprised PBMCs, obtained approximately 47 days after the first yellow fever vaccination. Receptors were obtained from a man younger than 35 who received the YFV17D yellow fever vaccine.

The sample holds many counts of this clonotype. Here the CDR3 reads CATSKGQGGIQYF. The CDR3, as DNA: TGTGCCACCAGTAAGGGACAGGGAGGGATCCAGTACTTC. The V call is TRBV24-1, the J call TRBJ2-5; 9 bases are a match to TRBD1. With V trimmed by 6 bases and J by 10 bases, 8 bases remained unmatched. Germline values: CDR1 KGHDR, CDR2 SFDVKD. The CDR3 extends over 13 amino acids.

J is TRBJ1-2 and V is TRBV4-1; D not certain. The CDR3 extends over 13 amino acids. Germline V gene sequence: CDR1 MGHRA, CDR2 YSYEKL. V lost 1 base and J lost 4, with 7 bases in between. CDR3 sequence reads: CASSQVTFYGYTF. CDR3 in DNA: TGCGCCAGCAGCCAAGTGACCTTCTATGGCTACACCTTC.

This clonotype was recorded a few times. The V call is TRBV20-1, the J call TRBJ2-1; 9 bases are a match to TRBD2. The CDR3 extends over 13 amino acids. CDR1 DFQATT and CDR2 SNEGSKA come from the germline V gene (reference sequence). J lost 6 bases, V lost 5 bases, and 5 bases had no gene match. CDR3 coding DNA: TGCAGTGCTCGGACTAGCGCAGGCAATGAGCAGTTCTTC. It specifies CSARTSAGNEQFF.

This clonotype was seen only a few times. The gene calls are TRBV6-1 and TRBJ2-2; 10 bases agree with TRBD1. The V gene end was trimmed by 10 bases and the J gene end by 4 bases; junction bases not matched to a gene: 3. The CDR3 contains 13 residues. Germline-derived CDR1 and CDR2 are MNHNS and SASEGT. The CDR3 DNA is TGTGCCATCGACAGGGGGCTCACCGGGGAGCTGTTTTTT. Translated, it gives CAIDRGLTGELFF.

This clonotype was detected many times. This chain uses TRBV5-1 with TRBJ2-2; D unclear. Trimming removed 5 bases at V and 0 bases at J, with 14 bases between. CDR1 is SGHRS, CDR2 YFSETQ, per germline. The CDR3 covers 16 residues. CDR3 loop: CASRPSATANTGELFF. In DNA form, the CDR3 reads TGCGCCAGCAGGCCCAGCGCAACAGCGAACACCGGGGAGCTGTTTTTT.

This clonotype was counted ten times or more. The V gene is TRBV12-3 or TRBV12-4, the J gene TRBJ1-2; possibly TRBD1 for D (6 bases). V shed 5 bases and J shed 8 bases, with 15 bases lying between them. The CDR3 runs to 13 residues. The CDR3 region is CASSPARGRGYTF. CDR3 DNA: TGTGCCAGCAGTCCCGCGCGGGGGCGAGGCTACACCTTC.

In this sample, this clonotype turned up a few times. The V call is TRBV28, the J call TRBJ2-3; 10 nucleotides agree with TRBD2. Trimming removed 5 bases from V and 1 base from J; junction bases left unmatched: 6. The germline gives CDR1 MDHEN, CDR2 SYDVKM. The CDR3 has 16 amino acids. DNA for the CDR3: TGTGCCAGCAGTCCCCAAGCGGGGGGGCGCACAGATACGCAGTATTTT. Translation: CASSPQAGGRTDTQYF.

This chain uses TRBV21-1 with TRBJ2-7; TRBD2 was called by the table and not checked on the DNA. TRBV21-1 represents a pseudogene. This CDR3 region has 14 residues. CDR3 residues: CASSKARDFDEQYF. CDR3 bases: TGTGCCAGCAGCAAAGCTAGGGACTTCGACGAGCAGTACTTC.

In its sample, this clonotype was seen many times. The rearrangement uses TRBV7-3 and TRBJ2-5, with a possible D match to TRBD2 (6 bases). The V and J ends lost 4 bases and 4 bases respectively, with 22 bases between them. Germline V lookup: CDR1 SGHTA, CDR2 FQGTGA. The CDR3 runs 17 residues. The CDR3 DNA is TGTGCCAGCAGCTCGACAGCGGGTGCGGACCCCGGAGAGACCCAGTACTTC. Translated, it gives CASSSTAGADPGETQYF.

This clonotype was picked up a small number of times. The V and J genes are TRBV4-1 and TRBJ2-5; weak D call: TRBD2 (5 bases). This CDR3 has 16 amino acids. V lost 4 bases and J lost 3, with 18 bases in between. From germline, CDR1 is MGHRA and CDR2 YSYEKL. In nucleotides, the CDR3 is TGCGCCAGCAGCCTGGATCCCGTCCGGGGAGAAGAGACCCAGTACTTC. Translating it yields CASSLDPVRGEETQYF.

This clonotype was detected only a few times. The rearrangement links TRBV11-1 to TRBJ2-2, with D maybe TRBD1 (6 bases). Germline V lookup: CDR1 SGHAT, CDR2 FQDESV (reference sequence). The CDR3 length is 15 residues. Between the trimmed V and J ends, which lost 5 bases and 9 bases, there was a span of 19 bases. The CDR3 nucleotides are TGTGCCAGCAGCCCTGGACAGATTTGGCTCAGGGAGCTGTTTTTT. Amino acid sequence: CASSPGQIWLRELFF.

This clonotype was counted between two and nine times. The V and J genes are TRBV4-1 and TRBJ2-2, with D perhaps matching TRBD1 or TRBD2 (6 bases each). In germline, CDR1 is MGHRA, CDR2 YSYEKL. Trimming stripped 3 bases from V and 4 bases from J, with 12 bases between. The CDR3 has 15 residues. The CDR3 nucleotides are TGCGCCAGCAGCCATCGTTGGGGGGCCACCGGGGAGCTGTTTTTT. This codes for CASSHRWGATGELFF.

The chain has TRBV20-1 and TRBJ2-1, with D tentatively TRBD1 or TRBD2 (5 bases each). Trimming removed 4 bases at V and 12 bases at J, with 28 bases between. Germline CDR1 DFQATT, CDR2 SNEGSKA (reference sequence). The CDR3 has 16 amino acids. The CDR3 coding sequence is TGCAGTGCTAATCCCCCGTCCGGGACGTATCAGAGTGTGCAGTTCTTC. It yields the protein CSANPPSGTYQSVQFF.

This clonotype was detected only a few times. The V gene is TRBV20-1, the J gene TRBJ2-5, with 7 bases matching TRBD1. There are 13 residues in the CDR3. The germline gives CDR1 DFQATT, CDR2 SNEGSKA (reference sequence). V trimming: 4 bases; J trimming: 3 bases; junction bases outside the gene matches: 5. This chain's CDR3 is CSATGTAEETQYF. The DNA of the CDR3 is TGCAGTGCTACCGGGACAGCAGAAGAGACCCAGTACTTC.